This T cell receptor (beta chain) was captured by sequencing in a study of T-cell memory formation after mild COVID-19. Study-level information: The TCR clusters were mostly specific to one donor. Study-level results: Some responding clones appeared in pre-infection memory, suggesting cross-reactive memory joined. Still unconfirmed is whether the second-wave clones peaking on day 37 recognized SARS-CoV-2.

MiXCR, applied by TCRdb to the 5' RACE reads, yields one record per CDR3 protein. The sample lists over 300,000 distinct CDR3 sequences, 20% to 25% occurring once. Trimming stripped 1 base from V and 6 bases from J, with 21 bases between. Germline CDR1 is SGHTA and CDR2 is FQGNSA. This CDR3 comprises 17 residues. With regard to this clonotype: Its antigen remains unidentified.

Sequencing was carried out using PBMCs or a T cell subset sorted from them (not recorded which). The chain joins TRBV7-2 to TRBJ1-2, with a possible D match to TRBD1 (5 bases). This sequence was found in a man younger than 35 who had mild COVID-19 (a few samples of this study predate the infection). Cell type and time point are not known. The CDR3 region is CASSLEGFQGPGNGYTF. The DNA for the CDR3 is TGTGCCAGCAGCTTAGAGGGGTTCCAGGGTCCTGGGAATGGCTACACCTTC.